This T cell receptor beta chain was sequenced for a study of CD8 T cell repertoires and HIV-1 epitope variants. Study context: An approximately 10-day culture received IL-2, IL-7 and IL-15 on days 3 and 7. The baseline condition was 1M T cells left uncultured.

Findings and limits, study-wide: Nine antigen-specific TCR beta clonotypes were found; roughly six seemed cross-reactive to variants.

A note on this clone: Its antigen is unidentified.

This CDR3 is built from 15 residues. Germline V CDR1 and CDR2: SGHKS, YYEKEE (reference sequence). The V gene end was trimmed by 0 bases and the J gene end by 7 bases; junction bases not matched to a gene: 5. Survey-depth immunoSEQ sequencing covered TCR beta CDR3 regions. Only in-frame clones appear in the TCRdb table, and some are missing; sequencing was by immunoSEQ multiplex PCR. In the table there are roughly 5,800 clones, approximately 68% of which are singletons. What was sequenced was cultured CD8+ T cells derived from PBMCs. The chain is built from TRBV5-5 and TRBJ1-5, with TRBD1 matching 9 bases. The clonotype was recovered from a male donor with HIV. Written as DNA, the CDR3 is TGTGCCAGCAGCTTGGATACAGGGGGCGGCCAGCCCCAGCATTTT. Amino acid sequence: CASSLDTGGGQPQHF.